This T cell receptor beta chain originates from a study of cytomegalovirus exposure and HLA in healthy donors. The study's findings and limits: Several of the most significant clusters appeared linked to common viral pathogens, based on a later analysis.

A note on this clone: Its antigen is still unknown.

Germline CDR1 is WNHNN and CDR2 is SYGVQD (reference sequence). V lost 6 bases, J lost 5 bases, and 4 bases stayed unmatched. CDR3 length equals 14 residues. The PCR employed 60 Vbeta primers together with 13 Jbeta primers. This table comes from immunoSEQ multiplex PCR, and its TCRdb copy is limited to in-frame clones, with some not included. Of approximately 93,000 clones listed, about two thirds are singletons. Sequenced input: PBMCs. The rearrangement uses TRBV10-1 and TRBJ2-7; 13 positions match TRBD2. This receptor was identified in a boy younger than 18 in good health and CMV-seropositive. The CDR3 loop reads CASRRTSGSNEQYF. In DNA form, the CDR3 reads TGCGCCAGCAGGAGGACTAGCGGGAGCAACGAGCAGTACTTC.